What follows are 24 T cell receptor beta chains derived from one specimen sequenced in a study of T cells in Graves' hyperthyroidism and ophthalmopathy. Amplified TCR beta CDR3 regions came from RNA transcripts. When the TCR CDR3 underwent first-round RT-PCR, the HTBI primer set was used. TCRdb passed the multiplex PCR reads through MiXCR, listing each CDR3 protein once. The sample holds roughly 300,000 distinct CDR3 sequences, over 15% seen once. The sequenced sample consisted of blood. These receptors were taken from a woman in her fifties or sixties with Graves' hyperthyroidism.

This clonotype was seen a handful of times. The gene calls are TRBV20-1 and TRBJ2-5; 11 bases are a match to TRBD2. The germline gives CDR1 DFQATT, CDR2 SNEGSKA (reference sequence). V shed 1 base, J shed 0 bases, and the junction held 1 base outside the gene matches. The CDR3 is made up of 15 amino acids. In nucleotides, the CDR3 is TGCAGTGCTAGAGCTAGCGGGGGGTACCAAGAGACCCAGTACTTC. It codes for CSARASGGYQETQYF.

This clonotype was counted a few times. The chain employs TRBV14 and TRBJ1-1; the D gene is possibly TRBD1 (6 bases). This CDR3 is built from 15 residues. Trimming removed 3 bases from V and 0 bases from J, with 11 bases in between. Germline V CDR1 and CDR2: SGHDN, FVKESK. The CDR3 DNA is TGTGCCAGCAGCCACGGACAGACATTGAACACTGAAGCTTTCTTT. It specifies CASSHGQTLNTEAFF.

The chain has TRBV20-1 and TRBJ2-5; TRBD1 aligns across 7 bases. The CDR3 is 13 amino acids. V lost 3 bases to trimming and J lost 2 bases; unmatched junction nucleotides: 3. CDR1 and CDR2 (germline): DFQATT, SNEGSKA (reference sequence). The CDR3 region has the DNA TGCAGTGCTAGGACAGGGTTTCAAGAGACCCAGTACTTC. This sequence encodes CSARTGFQETQYF.

This chain links TRBV20-1 with TRBJ2-3; 10 positions match TRBD2. In germline, CDR1 is DFQATT, CDR2 SNEGSKA (reference sequence). The CDR3 is 19 residues long. V shed 4 bases, J shed 4 bases, and the junction held 20 bases outside the gene matches. Written as DNA, the CDR3 is TGCAGTGCTATAGGTCTAGCGGGAGATGAGACCTTTAGCGCAGATACGCAGTATTTT. Its translation: CSAIGLAGDETFSADTQYF.

In this sample, this clonotype turned up a few times. The gene calls are TRBV29-1 and TRBJ1-1, with 7 bases identical to TRBD1. Trimming cost V 6 bases and J 0 bases; bases outside gene matches: 4. This CDR3 has 13 residues. Germline CDR1 is SQVTM and CDR2 is ANQGSEA. This CDR3 is CSVAGGLNTEAFF. For the CDR3, the DNA is TGCAGCGTCGCAGGGGGTTTGAACACTGAAGCTTTCTTT.

This chain joins TRBV20-1 and TRBJ1-2; TRBD1 aligns across 8 bases. Germline CDR1 and CDR2: DFQATT and SNEGSKA (reference sequence). This CDR3 spans 16 amino acids. Germline trimming cut 0 bases from V and 4 bases from J; bases unmatched to any gene: 10. For the CDR3, the DNA is TGCAGTGCTAGAGATATGCTCCCCGACAGGGGCTATGGCTACACCTTC. It encodes CSARDMLPDRGYGYTF.

This chain uses TRBV6-1 with TRBJ2-7; D is unresolved. The V end lost 6 bases, the J end lost 2 bases, and 11 bases lay between the germline ends. CDR1 is MNHNS, CDR2 SASEGT, per germline. The CDR3 consists of 13 residues. The CDR3 DNA reads TGTGCCAGCAGACTCGTAGGGCCCTACGAGCAGTACTTC. Amino acid sequence: CASRLVGPYEQYF.

This clonotype was found many times. The rearrangement joins TRBV20-1 to TRBJ1-1; D not certain. The CDR3 contains 12 residues. Germline loops: CDR1 DFQATT, CDR2 SNEGSKA (reference sequence). The V and J ends lost 6 bases and 6 bases respectively, with 14 bases between them. The CDR3 region has the DNA TGCAGTGCAACCCCCAGTGGATCTGAAGCTTTCTTT. It codes for CSATPSGSEAFF.

This clonotype was detected a few times. The chain has TRBV10-3 and TRBJ2-3, with a possible D match to TRBD1 (6 bases). Germline lookup yields CDR1 ENHRY and CDR2 SYGVKD. Trimming took off 3 bases at V and 2 bases at J, with 18 bases between the two ends. This CDR3 comprises 17 residues. This CDR3 reads CAISDQGNTGITDTQYF. The DNA for the CDR3 is TGTGCCATCAGTGATCAGGGGAACACCGGAATCACAGATACGCAGTATTTT.

This clonotype has a handful of counts. The chain combines TRBV29-1 with TRBJ2-3; D call uncertain. V was trimmed by 4 bases and J by 2 bases, leaving 10 bases between them. Germline assignment: CDR1 SQVTM and CDR2 ANQGSEA. This CDR3 is 13 amino acids long. The CDR3 nucleotides read TGCAGCGTTGGGGCAGCTCTCACAGATACGCAGTATTTT. It specifies CSVGAALTDTQYF.

This clonotype was observed at least ten times. This chain connects TRBV6-2 or TRBV6-3 to TRBJ2-1; 15 bases align to TRBD2. V lost 5 bases and J lost 1; bases outside the gene matches: 3. Germline V gene sequence: CDR1 MNHEY, CDR2 SVGEGT. The CDR3 is 17 amino acids. CDR3 nucleotide sequence: TGTGCCAGCAGTCGGACTAGCGGGGGGGCTTCCTACAATGAGCAGTTCTTC. It translates to CASSRTSGGASYNEQFF.

The gene calls are TRBV20-1 and TRBJ2-7; D is possibly TRBD1 (5 bases). This CDR3 is 14 amino acids long. Germline-derived CDR1 and CDR2 are DFQATT and SNEGSKA (reference sequence). V lost 1 base to trimming and J lost 4 bases, with 14 bases between them. CDR3 nucleotide sequence: TGCAGTGCTAGAGGGGGCGGAGACACTTACGAGCAGTACTTC. Amino acid sequence: CSARGGGDTYEQYF.

This clonotype was recorded a few times. This CDR3 is CASSSSTSSGANVLTF. CDR3 DNA sequence: TGTGCCAGCAGCAGCTCCACTAGCTCTGGGGCCAACGTCCTGACTTTC. The J gene is TRBJ2-6, the V gene TRBV28, with D possibly TRBD2 on 5 matching bases. The germline V gene encodes CDR1 MDHEN and CDR2 SYDVKM. The CDR3 consists of 16 residues. The V gene lost 6 bases and the J gene lost 0 bases, with 12 bases spanning the gap. Using reference TRBV28 and TRBJ2-6 for the parts outside the CDR3, the full variable domain is DVKVTQSSRYLVKRTGEKVFLECVQDMDHENMFWYRQDPGLGLRLIYFSYDVKMKEKGDIPEGYSVSREKKERFSLILESASTNQTSMYLCASSSSTSSGANVLTFGAGSRLTVL.

The chain links TRBV5-1 to TRBJ1-1, with a weak D call TRBD1 (5 bases). CDR3 length equals 14 residues. V dropped 4 bases and J dropped 2 bases, with 12 bases sitting between them. Germline lookup yields CDR1 SGHRS and CDR2 YFSETQ. CDR3 in amino acids: CASSAGRANTEAFF. The CDR3 DNA is TGCGCCAGCAGCGCGGGACGGGCTAACACTGAAGCTTTCTTT.

This clonotype was seen only a few times. The chain links TRBV12-3 or TRBV12-4 to TRBJ2-2; D call uncertain. This CDR3 has 11 residues. V lost 7 bases, J lost 6 bases, and 6 bases lay in between. CDR3 residues: CASNYAGELFF. In DNA, the CDR3 is TGTGCCAGCAATTACGCCGGGGAGCTGTTTTTT.

This chain connects TRBV10-1 to TRBJ1-3; D is possibly TRBD1 (5 bases). There are 13 residues in the CDR3. Germline V gene data show CDR1 as WNHNN and CDR2 as SYGVQD (reference sequence). The V and J ends lost 3 bases and 7 bases respectively, with 10 bases between them. CDR3 sequence (DNA): TGCGCCAGCAGTGACGGGGCCGACAACACCATATATTTT. Translation gives CASSDGADNTIYF.

There are many counts of this clonotype. The chain uses TRBV28 and TRBJ2-7; tentatively, D is TRBD1 or TRBD2 (5 bases each). This CDR3 contains 12 residues. Germline V gives CDR1 MDHEN, CDR2 SYDVKM. Trimming left V 2 bases short and J 5 bases short, with 7 bases between. The CDR3 DNA is TGTGCCAGCAGTTTAGTGGGGGACGAGCAGTACTTC. This sequence encodes CASSLVGDEQYF. The variable domain in full, completed from reference TRBV28 and TRBJ2-7, reads DVKVTQSSRYLVKRTGEKVFLECVQDMDHENMFWYRQDPGLGLRLIYFSYDVKMKEKGDIPEGYSVSREKKERFSLILESASTNQTSMYLCASSLVGDEQYFGPGTRLTVT.

This clonotype was counted at least ten times. CDR3 nucleotide sequence: TGTGCCTGGAGGGAGGGCAGCTCCTATAATTCACCCCTCCACTTT. This sequence encodes CAWREGSSYNSPLHF. The gene calls are TRBV30 and TRBJ1-6; D remains ambiguous. The CDR3 covers 15 residues. Between the trimmed V and J ends, which lost 3 bases and 0 bases, there was a span of 9 bases. Looked up from germline, CDR1 is GTSNPN and CDR2 is SVGIG (reference sequence). Together with reference TRBV30 and TRBJ1-6, the CDR3 gives the full variable domain: SQTIHQWPATLVQPVGSPLSLECTVEGTSNPNLYWYRQAAGRGLQLLFYSVGIGQISSEVPQNLSASRPQDRQFILSSKKLLLSDSGFYLCAWREGSSYNSPLHFGNGTRLTVT.

This clonotype was counted many times. The chain recombines TRBV5-1 with TRBJ1-1, with unresolved D. The germline V gene encodes CDR1 SGHRS and CDR2 YFSETQ. This CDR3 is 14 amino acids long. Trimming removed 0 bases at V and 2 bases at J, with 8 bases between. The CDR3: CASSLGSSNTEAFF. The DNA for the CDR3 is TGCGCCAGCAGCTTGGGATCCAGTAACACTGAAGCTTTCTTT.

A few counts support this clonotype. The chain links TRBV12-3 or TRBV12-4 to TRBJ2-1; 14 bases match TRBD2. The CDR3 runs to 14 residues. The V segment lost 11 bases and the J segment 8 bases; nucleotides outside the gene matches: 8. The CDR3 spells CAGGTSGSLHEQFF. DNA for the CDR3: TGTGCCGGGGGGACTAGCGGGAGTCTCCATGAGCAGTTCTTC.

V and J are TRBV20-1 and TRBJ1-5; 8 bases agree with TRBD1. Germline-derived CDR1 and CDR2 are DFQATT and SNEGSKA (reference sequence). The CDR3 is made up of 12 amino acids. DNA for the CDR3: TGCGGGCAGGGGGCGAGCAATCAGCCCCAGCATTTT. It codes for CGQGASNQPQHF.

The rearrangement joins TRBV14 to TRBJ2-2; D remains unclear. Per the germline V gene, CDR1 is SGHDN and CDR2 is FVKESK. CDR3 size: 16 residues. V shed 0 bases and J shed 2 bases, with 10 bases lying between them. The CDR3 reads CASSQEPATNTGELFF. The CDR3 DNA reads TGTGCCAGCAGCCAAGAACCTGCGACCAACACCGGGGAGCTGTTTTTT.

The chain recombines TRBV19 with TRBJ2-1; 7 nucleotides line up with TRBD2. Germline trimming cut 1 base from V and 7 bases from J; bases unmatched to any gene: 4. The length of the CDR3 is 14 residues. CDR1 LNHDA and CDR2 SQIVND come from the germline V gene (reference sequence). The CDR3 DNA reads as TGTGCCAGTAGTATAGGGCCGGGAGGAAATGAGCAGTTCTTC. It yields the protein CASSIGPGGNEQFF.

The table lists this clonotype with a few counts. The chain employs TRBV13 and TRBJ1-5; no reliable D call. Germline V gene data show CDR1 as PRHDT and CDR2 as FYEKMQ (reference sequence). The CDR3 length is 14 residues. Trimming pared 4 bases from V and 4 bases from J, leaving 11 bases between. CDR3 DNA: TGTGCCAGCAGCTCAAGGGCATTTAATCAGCCCCAGCATTTT. This encodes CASSSRAFNQPQHF.